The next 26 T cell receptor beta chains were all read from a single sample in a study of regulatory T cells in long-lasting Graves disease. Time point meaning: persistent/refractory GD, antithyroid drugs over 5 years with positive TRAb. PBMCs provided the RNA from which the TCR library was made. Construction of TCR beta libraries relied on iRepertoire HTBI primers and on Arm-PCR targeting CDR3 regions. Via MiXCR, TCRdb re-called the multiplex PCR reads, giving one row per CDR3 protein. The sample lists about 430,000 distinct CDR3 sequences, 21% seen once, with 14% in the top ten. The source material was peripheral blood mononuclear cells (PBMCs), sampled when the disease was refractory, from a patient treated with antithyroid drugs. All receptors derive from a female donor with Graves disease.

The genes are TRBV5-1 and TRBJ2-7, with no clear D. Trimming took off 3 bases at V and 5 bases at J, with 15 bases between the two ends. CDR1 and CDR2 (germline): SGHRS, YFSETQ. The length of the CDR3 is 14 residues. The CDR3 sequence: CASSSKLGTDEQYF. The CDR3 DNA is TGCGCCAGCAGCTCCAAGCTGGGCACCGACGAGCAGTACTTC.

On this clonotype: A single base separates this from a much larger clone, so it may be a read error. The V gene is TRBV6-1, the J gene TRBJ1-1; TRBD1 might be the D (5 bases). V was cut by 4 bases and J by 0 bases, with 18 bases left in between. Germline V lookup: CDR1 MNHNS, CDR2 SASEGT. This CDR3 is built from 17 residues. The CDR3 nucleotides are TGTGCCAGCAGTGGAGCCTTCCCGGACACGTTGAACACTGAAGCTTTCTTT. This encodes CASSGAFPDTLNTEAFF.

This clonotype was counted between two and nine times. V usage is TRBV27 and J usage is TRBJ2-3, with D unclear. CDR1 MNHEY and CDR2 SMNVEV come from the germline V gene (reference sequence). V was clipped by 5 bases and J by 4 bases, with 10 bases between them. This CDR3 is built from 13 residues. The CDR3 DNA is TGTGCCAGCAGTCCCCTATTCTCAGATACGCAGTATTTT. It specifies CASSPLFSDTQYF.

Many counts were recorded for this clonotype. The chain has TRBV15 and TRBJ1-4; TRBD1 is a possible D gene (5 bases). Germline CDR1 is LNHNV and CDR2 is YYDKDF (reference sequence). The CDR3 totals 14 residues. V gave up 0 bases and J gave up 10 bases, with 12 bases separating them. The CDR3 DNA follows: TGTGCCACCAGCAGAGATAAGGGACTTGGAAAACTGTTTTTT. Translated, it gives CATSRDKGLGKLFF.

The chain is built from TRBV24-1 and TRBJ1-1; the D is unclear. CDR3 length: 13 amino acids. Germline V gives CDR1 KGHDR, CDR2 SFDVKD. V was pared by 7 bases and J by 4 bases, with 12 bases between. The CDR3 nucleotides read TGTGCCACCAGGGGCGGGTTGGCCACTGAAGCTTTCTTT. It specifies CATRGGLATEAFF.

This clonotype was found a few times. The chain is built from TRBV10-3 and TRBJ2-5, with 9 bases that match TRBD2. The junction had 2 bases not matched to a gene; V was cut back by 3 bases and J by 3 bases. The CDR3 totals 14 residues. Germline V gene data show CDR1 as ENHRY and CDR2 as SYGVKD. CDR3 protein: CAISDSGSKETQYF. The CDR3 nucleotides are TGTGCCATCAGTGATAGCGGGAGCAAAGAGACCCAGTACTTC.

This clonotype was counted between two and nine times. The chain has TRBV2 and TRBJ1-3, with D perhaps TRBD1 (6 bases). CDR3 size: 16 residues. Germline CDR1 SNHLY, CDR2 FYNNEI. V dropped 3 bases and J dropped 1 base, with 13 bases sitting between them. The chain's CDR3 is CASSEMRGGSGNTIYF. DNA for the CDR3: TGTGCCAGCAGTGAGATGAGGGGGGGATCTGGAAACACCATATATTTT.

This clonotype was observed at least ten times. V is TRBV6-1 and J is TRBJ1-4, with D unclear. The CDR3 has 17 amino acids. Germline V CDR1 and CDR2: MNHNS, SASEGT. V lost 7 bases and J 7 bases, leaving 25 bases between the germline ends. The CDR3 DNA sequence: TGTGCCAGCATCGAGAGGTGGGGTCTCGCGTCGACTGAAAAACTGTTTTTT. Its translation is CASIERWGLASTEKLFF.

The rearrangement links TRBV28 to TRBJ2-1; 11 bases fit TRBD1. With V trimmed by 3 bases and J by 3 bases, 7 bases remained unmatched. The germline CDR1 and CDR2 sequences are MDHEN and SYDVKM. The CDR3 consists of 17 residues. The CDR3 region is CASSFGQGAPDYNEQFF. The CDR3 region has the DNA TGTGCCAGCAGTTTCGGACAGGGGGCCCCGGACTACAATGAGCAGTTCTTC.

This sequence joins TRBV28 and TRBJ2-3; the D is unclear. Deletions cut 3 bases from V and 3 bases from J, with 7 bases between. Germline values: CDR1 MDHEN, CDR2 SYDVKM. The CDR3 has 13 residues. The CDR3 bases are TGTGCCAGCAGTTTTGAACTTACAGATACGCAGTATTTT. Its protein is CASSFELTDTQYF.

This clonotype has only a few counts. The CDR3 sequence: CASSIAGSTYEQYF. The CDR3 DNA is TGTGCCAGTAGTATAGCAGGGTCCACCTACGAGCAGTACTTC. This chain links TRBV19 with TRBJ2-7, with a possible D match to TRBD1 (5 bases). Germline V CDR1 and CDR2: LNHDA, SQIVND (reference sequence). The CDR3 is made up of 14 amino acids. The V end lost 1 base, the J end lost 2 bases, and 9 bases lay between the germline ends.

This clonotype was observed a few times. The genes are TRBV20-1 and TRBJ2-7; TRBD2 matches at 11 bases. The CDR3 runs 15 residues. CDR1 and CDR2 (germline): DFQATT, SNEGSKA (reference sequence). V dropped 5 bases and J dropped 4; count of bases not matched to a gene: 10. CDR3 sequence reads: CSASHSSGRAYEQYF. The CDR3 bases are TGCAGTGCTTCCCATAGTAGCGGGAGGGCGTACGAGCAGTACTTC.

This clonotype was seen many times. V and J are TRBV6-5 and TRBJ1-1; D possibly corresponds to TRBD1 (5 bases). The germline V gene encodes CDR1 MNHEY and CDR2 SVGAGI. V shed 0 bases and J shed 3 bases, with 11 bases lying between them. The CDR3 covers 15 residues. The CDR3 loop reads CASSYSAGSYTEAFF. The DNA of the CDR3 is TGTGCCAGCAGTTACTCGGCAGGGTCCTACACTGAAGCTTTCTTT.

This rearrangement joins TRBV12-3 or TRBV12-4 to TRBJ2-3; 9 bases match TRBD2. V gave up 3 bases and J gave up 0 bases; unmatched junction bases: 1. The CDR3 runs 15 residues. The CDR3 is CASSFLAGSTDTQYF. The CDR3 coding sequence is TGTGCCAGCAGTTTCCTAGCGGGGAGCACAGATACGCAGTATTTT.

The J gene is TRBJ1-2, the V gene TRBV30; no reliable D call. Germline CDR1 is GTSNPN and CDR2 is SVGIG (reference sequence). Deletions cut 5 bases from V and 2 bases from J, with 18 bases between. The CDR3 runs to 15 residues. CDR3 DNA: TGTGCCTGGCTCCCTACCGGGCGCAAGAACTATGGCTACACCTTC. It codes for CAWLPTGRKNYGYTF.

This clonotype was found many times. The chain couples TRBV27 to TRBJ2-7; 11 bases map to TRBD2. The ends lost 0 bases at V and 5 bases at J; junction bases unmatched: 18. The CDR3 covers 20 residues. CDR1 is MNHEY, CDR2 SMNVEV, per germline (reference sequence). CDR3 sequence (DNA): TGTGCCAGCAGTTTATCGGGACAGACCCTGACTAGCGGGAATCTCAACGAGCAGTACTTC. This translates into CASSLSGQTLTSGNLNEQYF.

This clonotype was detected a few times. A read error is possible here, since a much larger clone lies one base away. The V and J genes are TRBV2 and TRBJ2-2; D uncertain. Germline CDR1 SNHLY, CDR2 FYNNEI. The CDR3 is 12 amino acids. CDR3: CASKANTEELFF. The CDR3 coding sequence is TGTGCCAGCAAAGCGAACACCGAGGAGCTGTTTTTT.

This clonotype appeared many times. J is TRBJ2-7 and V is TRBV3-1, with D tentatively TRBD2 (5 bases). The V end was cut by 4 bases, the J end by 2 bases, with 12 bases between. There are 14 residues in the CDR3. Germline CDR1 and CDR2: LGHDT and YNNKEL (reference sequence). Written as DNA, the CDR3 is TGTGCCAGCAGCCCCGGGGTAAATACCTACGAGCAGTACTTC. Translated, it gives CASSPGVNTYEQYF.

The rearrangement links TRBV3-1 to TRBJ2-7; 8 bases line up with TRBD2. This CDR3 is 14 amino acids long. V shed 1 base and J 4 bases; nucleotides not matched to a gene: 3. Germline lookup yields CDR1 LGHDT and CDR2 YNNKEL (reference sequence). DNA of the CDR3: TGTGCCAGCAGCCAAGGACTAGCGTTTTACGAGCAGTACTTC. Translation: CASSQGLAFYEQYF.

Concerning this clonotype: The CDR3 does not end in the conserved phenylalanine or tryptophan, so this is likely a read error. CDR3: CASSLPSWGEQYL. The CDR3 region has the DNA TGTGCTAGCAGTTTGCCCTCCTGGGGGGAGCAGTACCTC. The rearrangement links TRBV27 to TRBJ2-7, with D perhaps TRBD1 or TRBD2 (5 bases each). The germline V gene encodes CDR1 MNHEY and CDR2 SMNVEV (reference sequence). CDR3 size: 13 residues.

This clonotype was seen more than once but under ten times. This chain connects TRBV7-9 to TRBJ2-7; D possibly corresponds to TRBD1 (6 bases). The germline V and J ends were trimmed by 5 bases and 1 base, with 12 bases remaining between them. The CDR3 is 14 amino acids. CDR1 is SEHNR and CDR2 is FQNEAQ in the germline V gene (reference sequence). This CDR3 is CASSLPGASYEQYF. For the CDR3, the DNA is TGTGCCAGCAGCCTTCCAGGGGCGTCCTACGAGCAGTACTTC. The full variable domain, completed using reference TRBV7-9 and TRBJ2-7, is DTGVSQNPRHKITKRGQNVTFRCDPISEHNRLYWYRQTLGQGPEFLTYFQNEAQLEKSRLLSDRFSAERPKGSFSTLEIQRTEQGDSAMYLCASSLPGASYEQYFGPGTRLTVT.

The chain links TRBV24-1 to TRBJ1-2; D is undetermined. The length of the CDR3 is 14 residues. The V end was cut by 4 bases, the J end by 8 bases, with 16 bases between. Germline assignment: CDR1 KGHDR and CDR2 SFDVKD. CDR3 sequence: CATSDTGPTGGYTF. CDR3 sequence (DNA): TGTGCCACCAGTGACACCGGACCCACGGGAGGCTACACCTTC.

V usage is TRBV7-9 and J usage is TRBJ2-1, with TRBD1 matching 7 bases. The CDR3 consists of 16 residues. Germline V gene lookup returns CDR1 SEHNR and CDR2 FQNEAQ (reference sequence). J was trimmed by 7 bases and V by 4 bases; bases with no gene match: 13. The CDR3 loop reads CASSSSTGNRGNEQFF. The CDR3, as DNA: TGTGCCAGCAGCTCCTCGACAGGGAACCGGGGTAATGAGCAGTTCTTC.

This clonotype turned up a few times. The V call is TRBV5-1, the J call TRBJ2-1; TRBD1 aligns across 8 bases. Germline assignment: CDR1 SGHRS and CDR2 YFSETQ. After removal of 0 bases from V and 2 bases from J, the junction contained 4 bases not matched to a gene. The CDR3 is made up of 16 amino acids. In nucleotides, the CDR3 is TGCGCCAGCAGCTTGGGGACAGGGTGGACCTACAATGAGCAGTTCTTC. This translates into CASSLGTGWTYNEQFF.

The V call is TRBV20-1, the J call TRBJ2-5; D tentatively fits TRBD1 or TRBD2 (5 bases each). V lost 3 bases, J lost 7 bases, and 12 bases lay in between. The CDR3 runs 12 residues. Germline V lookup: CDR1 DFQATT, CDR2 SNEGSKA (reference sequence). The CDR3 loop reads CSARGDGGTQYF. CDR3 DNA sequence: TGCAGTGCTAGGGGGGACGGCGGGACCCAGTACTTC.

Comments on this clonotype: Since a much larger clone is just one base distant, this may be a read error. CDR3: CSAGGHHETQYF. The CDR3 bases are TGCAGTGCTGGGGGACACCATGAGACCCAGTACTTC. The rearrangement uses TRBV20-1 and TRBJ2-5, with D perhaps TRBD1 (6 bases). From germline, CDR1 is DFQATT and CDR2 SNEGSKA (reference sequence). CDR3 size: 12 residues.